This T cell receptor beta chain was captured by sequencing in a study of T-cell reconstitution after alpha-beta-depleted transplantation in children. V lost 7 bases and J lost 6; bases outside the gene matches: 22. This CDR3 has 18 amino acids. Germline lookup yields CDR1 MDHEN and CDR2 SYDVKM. Unique molecular identifiers were incorporated into the prepared TCRbeta library. Each CDR3 protein gets one entry after TCRdb re-called the PCR reads with MiXCR. The table lists hundreds of thousands of distinct CDR3 sequences, approximately 13% of them singletons. General study points: Reportedly, only several hundred clones from non-depleted graft cells drove alpha-beta T-cell counts at about two months.

In the case of this clonotype: No antigen is known for it.

The sample here was PBMCs, mostly from graft donor cells, taken 360 days after TCRalphabeta/CD19-depleted stem cell transplant. The chain recombines TRBV28 with TRBJ2-7; 9 bases are shared with TRBD2. The clonotype originates from a male patient under 18 who had a stem cell transplant for acute myeloid leukemia, so the T cells may come from the graft donor. The CDR3 sequence: CASKHRGIAGAPGREQYF. The CDR3 DNA reads TGTGCCAGCAAACACCGGGGGATAGCGGGAGCTCCTGGCCGCGAGCAGTACTTC.